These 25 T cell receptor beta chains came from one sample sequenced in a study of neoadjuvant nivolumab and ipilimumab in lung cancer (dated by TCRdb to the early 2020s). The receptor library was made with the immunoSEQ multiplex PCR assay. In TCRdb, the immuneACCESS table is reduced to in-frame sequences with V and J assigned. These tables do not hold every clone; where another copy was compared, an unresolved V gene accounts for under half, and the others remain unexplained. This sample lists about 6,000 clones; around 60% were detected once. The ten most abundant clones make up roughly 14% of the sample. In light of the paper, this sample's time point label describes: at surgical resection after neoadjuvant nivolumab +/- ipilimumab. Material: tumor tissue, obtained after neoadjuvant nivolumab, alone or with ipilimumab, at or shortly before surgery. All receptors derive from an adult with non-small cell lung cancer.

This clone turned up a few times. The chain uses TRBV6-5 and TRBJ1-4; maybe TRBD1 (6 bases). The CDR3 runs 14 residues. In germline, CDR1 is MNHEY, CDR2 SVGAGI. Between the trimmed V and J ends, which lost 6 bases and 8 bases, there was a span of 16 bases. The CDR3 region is CASSPPGDVEKLFF. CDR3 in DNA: TGTGCCAGCAGCCCCCCAGGGGACGTGGAAAAACTGTTTTTT.

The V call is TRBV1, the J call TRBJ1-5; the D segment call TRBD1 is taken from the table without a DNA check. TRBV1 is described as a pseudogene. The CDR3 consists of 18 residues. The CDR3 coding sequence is TGCACCAGCAGCCAAGCCCCTGACAGGTCTCGTTACAATCAGCCCCAGCATTTT. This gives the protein CTSSQAPDRSRYNQPQHF.

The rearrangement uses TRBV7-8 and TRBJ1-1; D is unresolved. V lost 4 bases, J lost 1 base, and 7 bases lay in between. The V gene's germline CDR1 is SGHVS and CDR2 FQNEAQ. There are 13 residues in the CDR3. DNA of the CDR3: TGTGCCAGCAGCTCTCAGGAGAACACTGAAGCTTTCTTT. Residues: CASSSQENTEAFF.

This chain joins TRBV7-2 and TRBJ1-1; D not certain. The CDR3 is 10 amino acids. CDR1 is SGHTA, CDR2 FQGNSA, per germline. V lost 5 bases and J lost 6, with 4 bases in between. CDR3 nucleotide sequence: TGTGCCAGCAGCCCAGCTGAAGCTTTCTTT. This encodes CASSPAEAFF. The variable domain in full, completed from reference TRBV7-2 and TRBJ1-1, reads GAGVSQSPSNKVTEKGKDVELRCDPISGHTALYWYRQSLGQGLEFLIYFQGNSAPDKSGLPSDRFSAERTGGSVSTLTIQRTQQEDSAVYLCASSPAEAFFGQGTRLTVV.

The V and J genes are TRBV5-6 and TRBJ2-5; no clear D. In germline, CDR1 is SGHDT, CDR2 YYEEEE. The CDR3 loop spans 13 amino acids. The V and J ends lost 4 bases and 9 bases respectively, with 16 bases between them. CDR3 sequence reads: CASSQNILDSQYF. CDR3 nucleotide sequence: TGTGCCAGCAGCCAGAATATTTTAGATTCCCAGTACTTC.

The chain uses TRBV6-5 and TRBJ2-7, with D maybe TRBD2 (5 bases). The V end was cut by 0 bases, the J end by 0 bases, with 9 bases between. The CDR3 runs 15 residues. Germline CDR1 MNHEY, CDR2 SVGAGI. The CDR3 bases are TGTGCCAGCAGTTACTCGCTAGGGAGCTCCTACGAGCAGTACTTC. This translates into CASSYSLGSSYEQYF.

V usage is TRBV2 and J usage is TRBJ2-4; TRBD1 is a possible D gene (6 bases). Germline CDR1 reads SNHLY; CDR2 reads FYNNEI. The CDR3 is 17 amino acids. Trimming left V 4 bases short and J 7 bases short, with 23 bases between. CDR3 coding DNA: TGTGCCAGCAGTGTTGGTTTTAACAGGGTAGGATCGAACATTCAGTACTTC. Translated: CASSVGFNRVGSNIQYF.

This chain's CDR3 is CASSTGGSGANVLTF. As DNA, the CDR3 is TGTGCCAGCAGTACAGGGGGCTCTGGGGCCAACGTCCTGACTTTC. This rearrangement joins TRBV5-7 to TRBJ2-6, with 8 positions matching TRBD1. TRBV5-7 is an ORF for which the function is uncertain. This CDR3 has 15 amino acids. The V and J ends lost 5 bases and 0 bases, in that order; junction bases with no gene match: 1.

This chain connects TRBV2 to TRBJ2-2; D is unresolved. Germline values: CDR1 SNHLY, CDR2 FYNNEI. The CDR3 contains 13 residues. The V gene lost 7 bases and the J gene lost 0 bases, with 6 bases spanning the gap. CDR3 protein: CASTGSNTGELFF. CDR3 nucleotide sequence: TGTGCCAGCACGGGTTCGAACACCGGGGAGCTGTTTTTT.

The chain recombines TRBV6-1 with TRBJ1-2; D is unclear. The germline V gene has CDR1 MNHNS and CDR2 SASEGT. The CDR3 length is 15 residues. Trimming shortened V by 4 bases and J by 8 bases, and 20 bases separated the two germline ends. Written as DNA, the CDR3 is TGTGCCAGCAGTGTGGCCCTCACAGCGTTGAACGGCTACACCTTC. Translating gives CASSVALTALNGYTF.

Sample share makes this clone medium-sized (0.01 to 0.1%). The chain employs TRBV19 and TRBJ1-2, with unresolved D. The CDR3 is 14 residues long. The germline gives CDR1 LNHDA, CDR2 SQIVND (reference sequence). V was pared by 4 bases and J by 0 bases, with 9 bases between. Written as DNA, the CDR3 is TGTGCCAGTAGTACGACCGTTACTAACTATGGCTACACCTTC. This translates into CASSTTVTNYGYTF.

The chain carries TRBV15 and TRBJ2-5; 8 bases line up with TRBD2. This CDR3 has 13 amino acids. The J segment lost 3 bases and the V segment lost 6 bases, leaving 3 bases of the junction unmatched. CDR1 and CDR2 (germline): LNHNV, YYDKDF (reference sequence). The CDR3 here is CATRAAGEETQYF. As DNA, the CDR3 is TGTGCCACCAGAGCAGCGGGGGAAGAGACCCAGTACTTC. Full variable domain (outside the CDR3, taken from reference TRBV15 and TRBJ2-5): DAMVIQNPRYQVTQFGKPVTLSCSQTLNHNVMYWYQQKSSQAPKLLFHYYDKDFNNEADTPDNFQSRRPNTSFCFLDIRSPGLGDTAMYLCATRAAGEETQYFGPGTRLLVL.

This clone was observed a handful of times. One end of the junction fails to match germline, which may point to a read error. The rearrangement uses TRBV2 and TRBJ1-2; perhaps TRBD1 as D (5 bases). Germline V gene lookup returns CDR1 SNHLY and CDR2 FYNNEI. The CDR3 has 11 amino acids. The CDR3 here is CAGREMYGYTF. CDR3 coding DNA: TGTGCCGGCAGGGAGATGTATGGCTACACCTTC.

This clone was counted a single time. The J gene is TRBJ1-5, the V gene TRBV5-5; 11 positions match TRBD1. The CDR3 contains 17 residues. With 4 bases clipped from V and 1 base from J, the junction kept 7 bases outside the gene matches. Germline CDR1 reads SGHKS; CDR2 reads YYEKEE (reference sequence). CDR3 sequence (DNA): TGTGCCAGCAGCCTCGGACAGGGGGCTTGGAGCAATCAGCCCCAGCATTTT. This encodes CASSLGQGAWSNQPQHF.

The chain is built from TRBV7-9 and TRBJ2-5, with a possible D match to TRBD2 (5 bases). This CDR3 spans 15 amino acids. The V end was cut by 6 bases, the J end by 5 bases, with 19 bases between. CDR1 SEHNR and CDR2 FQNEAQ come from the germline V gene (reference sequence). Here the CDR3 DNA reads TGTGCCAGCAGTTCCGGAGGTGGGGTAGGGGAGACCCAGTACTTC. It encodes CASSSGGGVGETQYF.

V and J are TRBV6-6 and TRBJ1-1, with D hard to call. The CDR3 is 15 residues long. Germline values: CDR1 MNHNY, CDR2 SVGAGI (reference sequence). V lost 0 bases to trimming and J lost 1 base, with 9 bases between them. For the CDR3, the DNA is TGTGCCAGCAGTTACTCCCGGGCCTCGAACACTGAAGCTTTCTTT. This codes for CASSYSRASNTEAFF.

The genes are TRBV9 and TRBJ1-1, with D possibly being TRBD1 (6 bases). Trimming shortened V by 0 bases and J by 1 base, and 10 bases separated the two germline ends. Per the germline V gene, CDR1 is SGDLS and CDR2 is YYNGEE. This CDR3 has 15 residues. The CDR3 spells CASSVAGEENTEAFF. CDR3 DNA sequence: TGTGCCAGCAGCGTAGCAGGGGAAGAGAACACTGAAGCTTTCTTT.

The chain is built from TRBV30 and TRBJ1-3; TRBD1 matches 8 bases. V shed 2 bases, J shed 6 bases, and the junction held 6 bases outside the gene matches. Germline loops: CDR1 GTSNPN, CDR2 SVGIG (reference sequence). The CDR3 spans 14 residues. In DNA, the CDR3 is TGTGCCTGGAGTCGGACAGGGCGGGAAAACACCATATATTTT. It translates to CAWSRTGRENTIYF.

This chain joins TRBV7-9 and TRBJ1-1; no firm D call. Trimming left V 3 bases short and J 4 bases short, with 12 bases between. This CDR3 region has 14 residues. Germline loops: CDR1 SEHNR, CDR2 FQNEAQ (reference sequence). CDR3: CASSFQDRATEAFF. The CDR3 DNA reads TGTGCCAGCAGCTTTCAAGACCGGGCCACTGAAGCTTTCTTT.

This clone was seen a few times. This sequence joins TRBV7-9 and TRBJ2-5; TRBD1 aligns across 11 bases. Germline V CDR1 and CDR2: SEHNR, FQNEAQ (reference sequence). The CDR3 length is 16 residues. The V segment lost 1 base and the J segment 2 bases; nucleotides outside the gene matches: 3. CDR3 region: CASSLEGTGGQETQYF. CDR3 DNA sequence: TGTGCCAGCAGCTTAGAGGGGACAGGGGGACAAGAGACCCAGTACTTC.

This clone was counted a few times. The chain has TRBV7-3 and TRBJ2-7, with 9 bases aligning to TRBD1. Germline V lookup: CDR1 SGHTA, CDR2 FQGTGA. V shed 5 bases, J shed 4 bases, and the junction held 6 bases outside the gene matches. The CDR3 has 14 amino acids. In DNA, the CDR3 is TGTGCCAGCAGCCAAGCTGGACAGGGGTACGAGCAGTACTTC. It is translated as CASSQAGQGYEQYF. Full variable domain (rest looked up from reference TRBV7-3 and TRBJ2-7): GAGVSQTPSNKVTEKGKYVELRCDPISGHTALYWYRQSLGQGPEFLIYFQGTGAADDSGLPNDRFFAVRPEGSVSTLKIQRTERGDSAVYLCASSQAGQGYEQYFGPGTRLTVT.

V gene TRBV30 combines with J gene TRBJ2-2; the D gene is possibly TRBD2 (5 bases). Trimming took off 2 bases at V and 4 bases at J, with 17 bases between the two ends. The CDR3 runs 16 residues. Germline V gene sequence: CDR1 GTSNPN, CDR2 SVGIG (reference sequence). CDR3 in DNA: TGTGCCTGGAGTCTCTCATCAAAGCGGAGCACCGGGGAGCTGTTTTTT. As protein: CAWSLSSKRSTGELFF.

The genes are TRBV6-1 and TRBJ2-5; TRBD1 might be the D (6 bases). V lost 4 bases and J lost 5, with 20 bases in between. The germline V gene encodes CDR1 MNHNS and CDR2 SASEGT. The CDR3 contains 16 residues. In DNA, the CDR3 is TGTGCCAGCAGTGGTAGAGCGTCCCAGGGGTCCGAGACCCAGTACTTC. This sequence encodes CASSGRASQGSETQYF.

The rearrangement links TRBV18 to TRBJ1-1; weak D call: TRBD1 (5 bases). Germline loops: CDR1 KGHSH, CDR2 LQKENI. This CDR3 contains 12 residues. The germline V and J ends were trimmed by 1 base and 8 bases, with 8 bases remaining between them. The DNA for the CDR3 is TGTGCCAGCTCACCACGTGGGGGAGAAGCTTTCTTT. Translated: CASSPRGGEAFF.

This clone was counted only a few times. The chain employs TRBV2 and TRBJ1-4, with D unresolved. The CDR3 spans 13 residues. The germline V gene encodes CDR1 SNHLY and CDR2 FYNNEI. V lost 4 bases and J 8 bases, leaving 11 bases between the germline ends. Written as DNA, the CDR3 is TGTGCCAGCAGTGGTCGGGTGGGAGAAAAACTGTTTTTT. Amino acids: CASSGRVGEKLFF.